The next 32 T cell receptor beta chains were all read from a single sample in a study of blood T cell repertoires in COVID-19. Profiled with immunoSEQ multiplex PCR; TCRdb holds only in-frame clones, not every one. The table shows roughly 320,000 clones, with over 80% occurring only once. Sequenced material: peripheral blood. These receptors were obtained from a woman aged 45-65 years with COVID-19, enrolled during active disease.

This CDR3 is CASSPGTRGAFF. CDR3 coding DNA: TGCGCCAGCAGCCCCGGGACACGTGGAGCTTTCTTT. The chain uses TRBV4-1 and TRBJ1-1; maybe TRBD1 (6 bases). The V and J ends lost 4 bases and 10 bases respectively, with 13 bases between them. In germline, CDR1 is MGHRA, CDR2 YSYEKL. This CDR3 spans 12 amino acids.

The chain joins TRBV7-9 to TRBJ1-4, with 7 bases aligning to TRBD1. This CDR3 spans 14 amino acids. Germline CDR1 and CDR2: SEHNR and FQNEAQ (reference sequence). The V gene end was trimmed by 7 bases and the J gene end by 5 bases; junction bases not matched to a gene: 7. The CDR3 sequence is CASIHEDRNEKLFF. CDR3 nucleotide sequence: TGTGCCAGCATCCACGAGGACAGGAATGAAAAACTGTTTTTT.

This clone was seen a handful of times. The V and J genes are TRBV19 and TRBJ1-5, with D perhaps matching TRBD1 (6 bases). Per germline, CDR1 LNHDA and CDR2 SQIVND (reference sequence). CDR3 length equals 13 residues. Trimming cost V 6 bases and J 4 bases, with 10 bases left between them. The CDR3 region has the DNA TGTGCCAGTAGCTGGACAGTTAATCAGCCCCAGCATTTT. Translated: CASSWTVNQPQHF.

The genes are TRBV18 and TRBJ1-2, with D tentatively TRBD1 (6 bases). V lost 2 bases, J lost 11 bases, and 12 bases lay in between. Germline CDR1 is KGHSH and CDR2 is LQKENI. The length of the CDR3 is 12 residues. The CDR3 bases are TGTGCCAGCTCACCAACAGGGCCGAGTTACACCTTC. Translated: CASSPTGPSYTF.

The chain couples TRBV3-1 (or the pseudogene TRBV3-2) to TRBJ2-1; a weak D match, TRBD2 (5 bases). Trimming took off 5 bases at V and 3 bases at J, with 14 bases between the two ends. Germline CDR1 reads LGHDT; CDR2 reads YNNKEL (reference sequence). The CDR3 totals 15 residues. This chain's CDR3 is CASSSSSLVYNEQFF. In DNA, the CDR3 is TGTGCCAGCAGCAGCTCATCACTAGTCTACAATGAGCAGTTCTTC.

This clone was seen more than once but under ten times. This chain uses TRBV7-9 with TRBJ1-2, with D uncertain. CDR1 is SEHNR and CDR2 is FQNEAQ in the germline V gene (reference sequence). The V end lost 0 bases, the J end lost 4 bases, and 9 bases lay between the germline ends. CDR3 length: 14 residues. The CDR3, as DNA: TGTGCCAGCAGCTTAGCGTCAGTTTCCTATGGCTACACCTTC. Protein product: CASSLASVSYGYTF.

The V call is TRBV18, the J call TRBJ1-3; 9 bases map to TRBD1. J lost 0 bases, V lost 1 base, and 7 bases had no gene match. Germline CDR1 reads KGHSH; CDR2 reads LQKENI. The length of the CDR3 is 18 residues. CDR3 bases: TGTGCCAGCTCACCACGAGAGCCACAGGGGGCCTCTGGAAACACCATATATTTT. Residues: CASSPREPQGASGNTIYF.

The chain employs TRBV27 and TRBJ2-7; 9 bases fit TRBD1. CDR1 and CDR2 from the germline V gene are MNHEY and SMNVEV (reference sequence). The V segment lost 3 bases and the J segment 2 bases; nucleotides outside the gene matches: 5. This CDR3 is built from 15 residues. CDR3 bases: TGTGCCAGCAGTTTGAGGGACAGGGACCCCTACGAGCAGTACTTC. This codes for CASSLRDRDPYEQYF.

The gene calls are TRBV12-3 or TRBV12-4 and TRBJ2-5; 10 bases line up with TRBD2. CDR3 length: 13 residues. The J segment lost 4 bases and the V segment lost 6 bases, leaving 2 bases of the junction unmatched. CDR3 in DNA: TGTGCCAGCAGGGTAGCGGGAGGAGAGACCCAGTACTTC. This codes for CASRVAGGETQYF.

This clone was found once. The chain carries TRBV27 and TRBJ2-1; 8 nucleotides align to TRBD2. Germline CDR1 MNHEY, CDR2 SMNVEV (reference sequence). The CDR3 covers 16 residues. Losses at the gene ends were 1 base for V and 7 bases for J; bases not matched to a gene: 9. CDR3 protein: CASSLYPAGVANEQFF. CDR3 sequence (DNA): TGTGCCAGCAGTTTATATCCAGCGGGAGTGGCGAATGAGCAGTTCTTC.

The rearrangement links TRBV18 to TRBJ1-1; 8 nucleotides line up with TRBD1. Germline loops: CDR1 KGHSH, CDR2 LQKENI. V shed 1 base and J 3 bases; nucleotides not matched to a gene: 7. The CDR3 contains 16 residues. CDR3 loop: CASSPLPGQVHTEAFF. The DNA of the CDR3 is TGTGCCAGCTCACCACTACCGGGACAGGTACACACTGAAGCTTTCTTT. Full variable domain (missing parts from reference TRBV18 and TRBJ1-1): NAGVMQNPRHLVRRRGQEARLRCSPMKGHSHVYWYRQLPEEGLKFMVYLQKENIIDESGMPKERFSAEFPKEGPSILRIQQVVRGDSAAYFCASSPLPGQVHTEAFFGQGTRLTVV.

This chain joins TRBV15 and TRBJ1-6, with 8 bases identical to TRBD1. J gave up 7 bases and V 2 bases, and 7 bases lay outside the gene matches. This CDR3 region has 16 residues. Germline lookup yields CDR1 LNHNV and CDR2 YYDKDF (reference sequence). CDR3 DNA sequence: TGTGCCACCAGCAGATTCCCCAGGGGGCTAAATTCACCCCTCCACTTT. Translated: CATSRFPRGLNSPLHF.

The DNA of the CDR3 is TGTGCCAGCATCTTAGCCGCCGGCTCCTACAATGAGCAGTTCTTC. Protein product: CASILAAGSYNEQFF. The chain carries TRBV6-5 and TRBJ2-1, with D hard to call. Germline V CDR1 and CDR2: MNHEY, SVGAGI. The V end lost 7 bases, the J end lost 0 bases, and 13 bases lay between the germline ends. The CDR3 sequence is 15 residues long.

This chain joins TRBV5-1 and TRBJ2-5, with a weak D call TRBD1 (6 bases). V was pared by 4 bases and J by 4 bases, with 20 bases between. In germline, CDR1 is SGHRS, CDR2 YFSETQ. This CDR3 is 16 amino acids long. The CDR3 here is CASSDEPQGSGETQYF. As DNA, the CDR3 is TGCGCCAGCAGCGATGAACCACAGGGCAGTGGAGAGACCCAGTACTTC.

For this clone: The same CDR3 arises from other DNA sequences in this sample as well. The chain has TRBV18 and TRBJ2-2, with D perhaps matching TRBD1 (5 bases). The CDR3 runs to 15 residues. The V gene lost 2 bases and the J gene lost 0 bases, with 7 bases spanning the gap. Germline assignment: CDR1 KGHSH and CDR2 LQKENI. CDR3 sequence: CASSPAGTNTGELFF. The CDR3 region has the DNA TGTGCCAGCTCACCAGCAGGGACGAACACCGGGGAGCTGTTTTTT. The full variable domain, with the rest looked up from reference TRBV18 and TRBJ2-2, is NAGVMQNPRHLVRRRGQEARLRCSPMKGHSHVYWYRQLPEEGLKFMVYLQKENIIDESGMPKERFSAEFPKEGPSILRIQQVVRGDSAAYFCASSPAGTNTGELFFGEGSRLTVL.

The rearrangement links TRBV7-2 to TRBJ1-1; no definite D call. Germline loops: CDR1 SGHTA, CDR2 FQGNSA. There are 13 residues in the CDR3. Trimming shortened V by 5 bases and J by 3 bases, and 10 bases separated the two germline ends. CDR3 DNA sequence: TGTGCCAGCAGCCTCGGTTTGGACACTGAAGCTTTCTTT. Its protein is CASSLGLDTEAFF.

CDR3 sequence (DNA): TGTGCCAGCAGTTTAGGAGGGCGTGAAAAACTGTTTTTT. Translation gives CASSLGGREKLFF. The chain is built from TRBV12-3 or TRBV12-4 and TRBJ1-4; D not resolved. The V and J ends lost 1 base and 7 bases respectively, with 7 bases between them. The CDR3 runs 13 residues.

The sample holds one count of this clone. The chain recombines TRBV19 with TRBJ1-1, with a possible D match to TRBD1 (5 bases). The V end lost 6 bases, the J end lost 0 bases, and 17 bases lay between the germline ends. The CDR3 runs to 16 residues. The germline gives CDR1 LNHDA, CDR2 SQIVND (reference sequence). CDR3: CASRSDRIYVNTEAFF. The CDR3 DNA reads TGTGCCAGTAGATCTGACAGAATATATGTGAACACTGAAGCTTTCTTT.

Written as DNA, the CDR3 is TGTGCCAGTAGTAGGAGCGGCGAACCCTACAATGAGCAGTTCTTC. Amino acids: CASSRSGEPYNEQFF. The chain uses TRBV19 and TRBJ2-1; D may be TRBD2 (5 bases). The CDR3 sequence is 15 residues long. V dropped 4 bases and J dropped 2 bases, with 12 bases sitting between them. Germline V gives CDR1 LNHDA, CDR2 SQIVND (reference sequence). Filled out from reference TRBV19 and TRBJ2-1, the complete variable domain reads DGGITQSPKYLFRKEGQNVTLSCEQNLNHDAMYWYRQDPGQGLRLIYYSQIVNDFQKGDIAEGYSVSREKKESFPLTVTSAQKNPTAFYLCASSRSGEPYNEQFFGPGTRLTVL.

This rearrangement joins TRBV24-1 to TRBJ2-2; D may be TRBD1 (5 bases). The CDR3 is made up of 15 amino acids. Germline CDR1 is KGHDR and CDR2 is SFDVKD. V dropped 5 bases and J dropped 0 bases, with 9 bases sitting between them. The CDR3 protein is CATSVQGANTGELFF. CDR3 sequence (DNA): TGTGCCACCAGTGTCCAGGGCGCGAACACCGGGGAGCTGTTTTTT.

This clone has more than one count but fewer than ten. This chain uses TRBV5-6 with TRBJ2-1; D gene unclear. CDR1 and CDR2 (germline): SGHDT, YYEEEE. Trimming pared 4 bases from V and 1 base from J, leaving 9 bases between. This CDR3 contains 14 residues. The CDR3 DNA sequence: TGTGCCAGCAGCCTCCGGCGGTCCTACAATGAGCAGTTCTTC. It is translated as CASSLRRSYNEQFF.

The chain uses TRBV19 and TRBJ1-5; D may be TRBD1 (5 bases). This CDR3 contains 16 residues. The V end lost 0 bases, the J end lost 7 bases, and 16 bases lay between the germline ends. Germline V gene lookup returns CDR1 LNHDA and CDR2 SQIVND (reference sequence). Written as DNA, the CDR3 is TGTGCCAGTAGTATAGATGGAACCGCCAAGGGGCAGCCCCAGCATTTT. Translated: CASSIDGTAKGQPQHF.

The chain joins TRBV19 to TRBJ1-1; 12 bases are shared with TRBD1. J lost 5 bases, V lost 6 bases, and 13 bases had no gene match. In germline, CDR1 is LNHDA, CDR2 SQIVND (reference sequence). The CDR3 loop spans 17 amino acids. Written as DNA, the CDR3 is TGTGCCAGTAGCTTCGCTTCGGGACAGGGGGCGCGTACTGAAGCTTTCTTT. It yields the protein CASSFASGQGARTEAFF.

This chain joins TRBV18 and TRBJ2-1; no reliable D call. The CDR3 covers 13 residues. Germline V gene lookup returns CDR1 KGHSH and CDR2 LQKENI. Deletions cut 6 bases from V and 8 bases from J, with 14 bases between. For the CDR3, the DNA is TGTGCCAGCTCGAGGTCCGAAGGCGATGAGCAGTTCTTC. Protein product: CASSRSEGDEQFF.

This chain connects TRBV13 to TRBJ2-1, with TRBD1 as a possible D gene (8 bases). The CDR3 is 16 amino acids. Per germline, CDR1 PRHDT and CDR2 FYEKMQ (reference sequence). V lost 3 bases to trimming and J lost 0 bases, with 12 bases between them. CDR3 sequence reads: CASSLNRGGSYNEQFF. CDR3 nucleotide sequence: TGTGCCAGCAGCTTGAACAGGGGGGGCTCCTACAATGAGCAGTTCTTC.

The chain has TRBV24-1 and TRBJ2-1; D is possibly TRBD1 (6 bases). Looked up from germline, CDR1 is KGHDR and CDR2 is SFDVKD. V was clipped by 2 bases and J by 2 bases, with 15 bases between them. CDR3 length: 17 amino acids. The CDR3 DNA is TGTGCCACCAGTGATTCGCTCCGGGACAAGACCTACAATGAGCAGTTCTTC. This sequence encodes CATSDSLRDKTYNEQFF.

The V call is TRBV19, the J call TRBJ2-2; maybe TRBD1 (5 bases). Between the trimmed V and J ends, which lost 5 bases and 5 bases, there was a span of 12 bases. In germline, CDR1 is LNHDA, CDR2 SQIVND (reference sequence). The CDR3 spans 14 residues. Here the CDR3 DNA reads TGTGCCAGTAGTGCAGGGCAAACGACCGGGGAGCTGTTTTTT. Translated, it gives CASSAGQTTGELFF. Together with reference TRBV19 and TRBJ2-2, the CDR3 gives the full variable domain: DGGITQSPKYLFRKEGQNVTLSCEQNLNHDAMYWYRQDPGQGLRLIYYSQIVNDFQKGDIAEGYSVSREKKESFPLTVTSAQKNPTAFYLCASSAGQTTGELFFGEGSRLTVL.

J is TRBJ2-7 and V is TRBV9, with 9 bases that match TRBD1. The CDR3 covers 17 residues. V trimming: 0 bases; J trimming: 5 bases; junction bases outside the gene matches: 12. Germline V lookup: CDR1 SGDLS, CDR2 YYNGEE. CDR3 bases: TGTGCCAGCAGCGTAGGGCTAACGGGGGGACAGGGTAACGAGCAGTACTTC. The encoded protein is CASSVGLTGGQGNEQYF.

This clone was seen only a few times. The V gene is TRBV2, the J gene TRBJ1-6; D is possibly TRBD1 (6 bases). V was shortened by 5 bases and J by 0 bases, with 14 bases between the two germline ends. The length of the CDR3 is 17 residues. Germline-derived CDR1 and CDR2 are SNHLY and FYNNEI. The CDR3 is CASSKQGYSSYNSPLHF. The CDR3 region has the DNA TGTGCCAGCAGTAAACAGGGATATAGCTCCTATAATTCACCCCTCCACTTT.

Here the CDR3 DNA reads TGTGCCAGCAGCCCCACTAGCGGGAACACCGGGGAGCTGTTTTTT. This sequence encodes CASSPTSGNTGELFF. The V and J genes are TRBV7-3 and TRBJ2-2; 8 bases align to TRBD2. V lost 5 bases to trimming and J lost 1 base; unmatched junction nucleotides: 3. The CDR3 is 15 residues long. CDR1 is SGHTA and CDR2 is FQGTGA in the germline V gene.

The J gene is TRBJ2-5, the V gene TRBV9; TRBD2 matches at 14 bases. The trim removed 3 bases at V and 5 bases at J, leaving 6 bases unmatched. Per germline, CDR1 SGDLS and CDR2 YYNGEE. This CDR3 contains 16 residues. CDR3 DNA sequence: TGTGCCAGCAGCGAACCGGGACTAGCGGGAGAGGAGACCCAGTACTTC. The encoded protein is CASSEPGLAGEETQYF.

The chain has TRBV6-2 or TRBV6-3 and TRBJ1-1, with a possible D match to TRBD1 (5 bases). This CDR3 comprises 14 residues. V was trimmed by 7 bases and J by 7 bases, leaving 19 bases between them. Germline V gene data show CDR1 as MNHEY and CDR2 as SVGEGT. DNA of the CDR3: TGTGCCAGCACCCCGGGGGGAGCGAATATTGAAGCTTTCTTT. Its translation is CASTPGGANIEAFF.